The TCR beta chain described here comes from a study of blood T cell repertoires in COVID-19. Study information: The United States, Italy and Spain supplied acute and convalescent COVID-19 samples. Nucleic acid was either cDNA or gDNA, and it came from T cells, B-cell-depleted T cells, or PBMCs.

This clone was seen a handful of times. Profiled with immunoSEQ multiplex PCR; TCRdb holds only in-frame clones, not every one. The table has some 160,000 clones, around 82% seen once; the top ten hold 5%. Germline assignment: CDR1 SGHTA and CDR2 FQGNSA. The CDR3 runs to 13 residues. V lost 0 bases and J lost 10, with 9 bases in between. The sample was peripheral blood. This TCR came from a woman aged 45-60 years with acute or convalescent COVID-19. This chain links TRBV7-2 with TRBJ1-4; D ambiguous. The CDR3 DNA reads TGTGCCAGCAGCTTAGCAACTTATGGAAAACTGTTTTTT. Residues: CASSLATYGKLFF. The full variable domain, with the rest looked up from reference TRBV7-2 and TRBJ1-4, is GAGVSQSPSNKVTEKGKDVELRCDPISGHTALYWYRQSLGQGLEFLIYFQGNSAPDKSGLPSDRFSAERTGGSVSTLTIQRTQQEDSAVYLCASSLATYGKLFFGSGTQLSVL.